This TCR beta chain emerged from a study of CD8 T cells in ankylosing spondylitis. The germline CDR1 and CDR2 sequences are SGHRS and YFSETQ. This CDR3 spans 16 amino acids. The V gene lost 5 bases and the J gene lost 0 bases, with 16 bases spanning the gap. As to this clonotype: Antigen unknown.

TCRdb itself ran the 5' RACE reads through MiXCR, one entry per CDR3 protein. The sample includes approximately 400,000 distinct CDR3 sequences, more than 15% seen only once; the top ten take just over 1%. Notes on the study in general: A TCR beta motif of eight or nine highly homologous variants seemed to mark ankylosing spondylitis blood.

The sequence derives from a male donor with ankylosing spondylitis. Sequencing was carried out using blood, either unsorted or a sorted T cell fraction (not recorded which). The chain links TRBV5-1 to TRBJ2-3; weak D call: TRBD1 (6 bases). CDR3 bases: TGCGCCAGCAGATTACCGGGACAAATTAGCACAGATACGCAGTATTTT. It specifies CASRLPGQISTDTQYF.